This record looks at one TCR beta chain sequence and its context. The data were obtained in a study of blood T cell repertoires in COVID-19. In the authors' methods: Quantification of nucleated cells was approximated via reference gene primer amplification. TCRdb keeps only in-frame clones here, not all; method: immunoSEQ multiplex PCR. V, J and clone size are taken as reported in that table, and D and trimming were inferred from the DNA itself. The repertoire includes 52,000 or so clones, 88% of them detected once, and about 8.5% sits in the top ten. Germline CDR1 is SNHLY and CDR2 is FYNNEI. CDR3 length: 16 residues. Trimming stripped 7 bases from V and 0 bases from J, with 16 bases between.

Sequencing input: peripheral blood. The chain couples TRBV2 to TRBJ2-1; weak D call: TRBD2 (5 bases). This receptor was taken from a man aged 55 to 69 with active COVID-19. The CDR3 here is CASNPRGPRSYNEQFF. CDR3 sequence (DNA): TGTGCCAGCAACCCCCGGGGTCCCCGCTCCTACAATGAGCAGTTCTTC.